This TCR beta chain was sequenced during a study of control samples from healthy donors and cancer patients. Assay used: immunoSEQ multiplex PCR; TCRdb lists only in-frame clones, some missing. Of tens of thousands of clones in the sample, roughly 93% were seen once. The CDR3 spans 15 residues. The junction had 3 bases not matched to a gene; V was cut back by 0 bases and J by 7 bases. The germline CDR1 and CDR2 sequences are SGHRS and YFSETQ. This clonotype originated in a woman aged 45-65 years with head and neck cancer. The chain combines TRBV5-1 with TRBJ2-1; 11 bases line up with TRBD2. The sequenced sample consisted of PBMCs. The CDR3 nucleotides read TGCGCCAGCAGCTTGGCACTAGCGGGAGAGAATGAGCAGTTCTTC. This sequence encodes CASSLALAGENEQFF.